The clone carrying this TCR beta chain turned up a few times. Its target is not known. Prepared libraries of TCR beta cDNA carried unique molecular identifiers. TCRdb independently ran MiXCR on the PCR reads; one entry per CDR3 protein. Of about 430,000 distinct CDR3 sequences in the sample, approximately 37% were seen once. The record originates from a study of post-analysis software for immune sequencing data. Study background: Recorded disease courses covered relapsing-remitting, secondary progressive and progressive-relapsing multiple sclerosis. Some patients had no subtype annotation. General study results and limits: Same-batch preparations were strongly co-clustered by F measure. The study found TRBV5-6, TRBV5-1 and TRBV20-1 among roughly 5 TRBV segments more frequent in patients than controls. Compared with controls, patients showed significantly lower normalized Chao1 diversity.

Per germline, CDR1 SEHNR and CDR2 FQNEAQ (reference sequence). The CDR3 sequence is 14 residues long. V gave up 9 bases and J gave up 1 base, with 16 bases separating them. Input material: blood. The clonotype originates from a girl aged 2-15 years with multiple sclerosis. The gene calls are TRBV7-9 and TRBJ2-7; D is possibly TRBD1 (6 bases). The CDR3 bases are TGTGCCAGTATGGGGGCGGAATTTTCCTACGAGCAGTACTTC. Protein: CASMGAEFSYEQYF.